This entry lists 5 T cell receptor beta chains sequenced from one sample in a study of blood T cell repertoires in COVID-19. TCRdb's table, derived via immunoSEQ multiplex PCR, lists solely in-frame clones and lacks some. This sample has 85,000 to 130,000 clones, with roughly 86% found just once. The sequenced sample consisted of peripheral blood. The receptors originated from a woman aged 60-70 years with acute or convalescent COVID-19.

The J gene is TRBJ1-1, the V gene TRBV28, with TRBD1 matching 7 bases. V trimming: 6 bases; J trimming: 11 bases; junction bases outside the gene matches: 6. Germline CDR1 is MDHEN and CDR2 is SYDVKM. The CDR3 runs to 11 residues. The CDR3, as DNA: TGTGCCAGCAGCACAGGGGCTCGGGCTTTCTTT. Protein sequence: CASSTGARAFF.

The chain has TRBV29-1 and TRBJ1-4, with D possibly matching TRBD1 (6 bases). V was cut by 7 bases and J by 7 bases, with 16 bases left in between. CDR3 length: 13 residues. Germline CDR1 reads SQVTM; CDR2 reads ANQGSEA. The CDR3 loop reads CSASTGWSEKLFF. CDR3 nucleotides: TGCAGCGCCTCGACAGGATGGAGTGAAAAACTGTTTTTT.

V usage is TRBV29-1 and J usage is TRBJ1-1, with 7 bases lining up with TRBD1. The CDR3 spans 15 residues. Germline CDR1 is SQVTM and CDR2 is ANQGSEA. V trimming: 6 bases; J trimming: 7 bases; junction bases outside the gene matches: 17. As DNA, the CDR3 is TGCAGCGTACACCTAAGACAGGGAGCTCAGGATGAAGCTTTCTTT. Its protein is CSVHLRQGAQDEAFF.

V gene TRBV4-2 combines with J gene TRBJ2-2, with TRBD1 matching over 8 bases. CDR1 and CDR2 (germline): LGHNA, YNFKEQ. CDR3 length: 17 residues. The V gene end was trimmed by 5 bases and the J gene end by 4 bases; junction bases not matched to a gene: 12. The CDR3 sequence: CASSVASDRVGTGELFF. In DNA form, the CDR3 reads TGTGCCAGCAGCGTAGCTTCGGACAGGGTTGGCACCGGGGAGCTGTTTTTT.

The chain is built from TRBV5-5 and TRBJ2-6; D is undetermined. Germline values: CDR1 SGHKS, CDR2 YYEKEE (reference sequence). Between the trimmed V and J ends, which lost 2 bases and 0 bases, there was a span of 3 bases. The CDR3 covers 14 residues. CDR3 sequence: CASSFHSGANVLTF. Here the CDR3 DNA reads TGTGCCAGCAGCTTCCACTCTGGGGCCAACGTCCTGACTTTC. The complete variable domain, with remaining parts taken from reference TRBV5-5 and TRBJ2-6, reads DAGVTQSPTHLIKTRGQQVTLRCSPISGHKSVSWYQQVLGQGPQFIFQYYEKEERGRGNFPDRFSARQFPNYSSELNVNALLLGDSALYLCASSFHSGANVLTFGAGSRLTVL.